The present T cell receptor beta chain was sequenced within a study of T cells in Graves' hyperthyroidism and ophthalmopathy. TCR beta CDR3 regions were amplified from RNA. A first-round RT-PCR of the TCR CDR3 used the HTBI primer set. TCRdb re-called the multiplex PCR reads through MiXCR, storing one row per CDR3 protein. The table shows approximately 360,000 distinct CDR3 sequences, with roughly 25% occurring only once. This clonotype was seen a handful of times. No progression to ophthalmopathy during 18 months of follow-up defined stable disease. Used for diagnoses were clinical symptoms, serum thyroxine and TRAb, thyroid ultrasound and orbital computed tomography. Germline assignment: CDR1 SGDLS and CDR2 YYNGEE. V was trimmed by 4 bases and J by 2 bases, leaving 13 bases between them. The CDR3 covers 14 residues.

This sequence joins TRBV9 and TRBJ2-7; D is ambiguous. Material for sequencing was blood. The TCR originated in a man aged 50-59 years with Graves' hyperthyroidism. The CDR3 loop reads CASSTEPRAYEQYF. CDR3 coding DNA: TGTGCCAGCAGCACCGAACCTCGGGCCTACGAGCAGTACTTC.